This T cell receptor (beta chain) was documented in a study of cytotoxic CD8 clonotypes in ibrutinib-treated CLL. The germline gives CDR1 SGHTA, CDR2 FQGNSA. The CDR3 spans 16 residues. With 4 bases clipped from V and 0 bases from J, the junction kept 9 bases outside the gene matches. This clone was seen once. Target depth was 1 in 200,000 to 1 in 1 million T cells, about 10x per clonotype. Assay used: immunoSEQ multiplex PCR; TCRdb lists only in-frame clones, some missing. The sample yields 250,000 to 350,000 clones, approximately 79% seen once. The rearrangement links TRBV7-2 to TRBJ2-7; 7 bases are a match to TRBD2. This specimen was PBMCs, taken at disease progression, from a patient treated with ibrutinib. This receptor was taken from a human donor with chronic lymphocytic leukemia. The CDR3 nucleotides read TGTGCCAGCAGCTACTACGGGGGGAGTACCTCCTACGAGCAGTACTTC. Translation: CASSYYGGSTSYEQYF.